This T cell receptor beta chain was sequenced during a study of T cell repertoires and HLA-DP antigens. About this clone: As yet, its antigen is unknown.

Sequencing used immunoSEQ multiplex PCR; TCRdb keeps in-frame clones, though not all of them. There are approximately 89,000 clones in the sample; roughly nine tenths occur only once, and roughly 1.5% lies in the top ten. The CDR3 consists of 15 residues. Germline V lookup: CDR1 SGHKS, CDR2 YYEKEE (reference sequence). V lost 0 bases and J 2 bases, leaving 10 bases between the germline ends. Sequencing used CD4+ T cells from PBMCs. The sequence came from a man in his fifties in good health and CMV-seronegative. The genes are TRBV5-5 and TRBJ2-3, with D perhaps assigned TRBD1 or TRBD2 (5 bases each). The chain's CDR3 is CASSLAGRFTDTQYF. The CDR3 DNA is TGTGCCAGCAGCTTGGCAGGGAGATTCACAGATACGCAGTATTTT.